Presented here are 15 T cell receptor beta chains from one specimen sequenced in a study of identical twins. TCRdb re-derived calls from the 5' RACE reads in MiXCR, one entry per CDR3 protein. This repertoire shows hundreds of thousands of distinct CDR3 sequences, 10% to 15% found once; its top ten account for around 1.6%. These data also formed part of another study, on yellow fever vaccine responses in identical twins.

The sequenced sample was PBMCs. Every receptor here comes from a young woman in good health.

The rearrangement joins TRBV20-1 to TRBJ1-5; 8 positions agree with TRBD1. Germline V lookup: CDR1 DFQATT, CDR2 SNEGSKA (reference sequence). CDR3 length: 17 residues. After removal of 3 bases from V and 2 bases from J, the junction contained 12 bases not matched to a gene. CDR3 protein: CSASETRGLIGNQPQHF. The CDR3 DNA reads TGCAGTGCTAGTGAAACCAGGGGGCTGATAGGCAATCAGCCCCAGCATTTT.

There are a few counts of this clonotype. The chain carries TRBV28 and TRBJ2-2; TRBD2 aligns across 8 bases. Germline V gene data show CDR1 as MDHEN and CDR2 as SYDVKM. The CDR3 covers 16 residues. V lost 3 bases to trimming and J lost 5 bases; unmatched junction nucleotides: 8. CDR3 sequence (DNA): TGTGCCAGCAGTTTCCCCGTGGTAGCGGGGACCGGGGAGCTGTTTTTT. Translation gives CASSFPVVAGTGELFF.

The table lists this clonotype with many counts. This chain joins TRBV12-3 or TRBV12-4 and TRBJ1-4, with a tentative D call TRBD1 (5 bases). The CDR3 runs 17 residues. The ends were cut back, 3 bases at V and 0 bases at J, with 14 bases in the middle. The CDR3 DNA follows: TGTGCCAGCAGTTTGACCCCAAGGGGAGCAACTAATGAAAAACTGTTTTTT. It specifies CASSLTPRGATNEKLFF.

This clonotype was observed a handful of times. The rearrangement uses TRBV6-1 and TRBJ2-1; the D is unclear. CDR3 length: 15 residues. CDR1 is MNHNS and CDR2 is SASEGT in the germline V gene. The V gene lost 2 bases and the J gene lost 5 bases, with 13 bases spanning the gap. The CDR3 coding sequence is TGTGCCAGCAGTGAAAGCTGGTTTTCCGACAATGAGCAGTTCTTC. This codes for CASSESWFSDNEQFF.

The sample holds many counts of this clonotype. This chain connects TRBV20-1 to TRBJ2-5, with D maybe TRBD2 (6 bases). Trimming took off 0 bases at V and 4 bases at J, with 18 bases between the two ends. Germline V gene data show CDR1 as DFQATT and CDR2 as SNEGSKA (reference sequence). The CDR3 sequence is 16 residues long. This CDR3 reads CSARDSRAWRGETQYF. The DNA of the CDR3 is TGCAGTGCTAGAGATTCCCGGGCCTGGAGGGGAGAGACCCAGTACTTC.

The V gene is TRBV7-8, the J gene TRBJ2-7; the D is unclear. The V and J ends lost 2 bases and 2 bases respectively, with 7 bases between them. Germline values: CDR1 SGHVS, CDR2 FQNEAQ. The CDR3 has 13 residues. The CDR3 DNA follows: TGTGCCAGCAGCTTAACGGTCACCTACGAGCAGTACTTC. Protein sequence: CASSLTVTYEQYF.

This clonotype was seen a few times. The genes are TRBV20-1 and TRBJ2-7; D uncertain. The CDR3 is 11 amino acids. V dropped 1 base and J dropped 2 bases, with 3 bases sitting between them. CDR1 and CDR2 (germline): DFQATT, SNEGSKA (reference sequence). CDR3: CSARGTYEQYV. CDR3 nucleotide sequence: TGCAGTGCTAGAGGTACCTACGAGCAGTACGTC.

This clonotype showed up many times. CDR3 DNA sequence: TGTGCCAGCAGTGAAGGGGGGGGAAGAACCTACGAGCAGTACTTC. Translation gives CASSEGGGRTYEQYF. The rearrangement links TRBV25-1 to TRBJ2-7, with TRBD2 identical over 7 bases. The CDR3 extends over 15 amino acids. Unmatched junction bases numbered 6, after V lost 2 bases and J lost 2 bases. In germline, CDR1 is MGHDK, CDR2 SYGVNS.

This clonotype was observed many times. This chain links TRBV3-1 with TRBJ2-1, with D perhaps being TRBD1 or TRBD2 (6 bases each). The ends were cut back, 1 base at V and 7 bases at J, with 17 bases in the middle. CDR3 size: 16 residues. CDR1 and CDR2 from the germline V gene are LGHDT and YNNKEL (reference sequence). The CDR3 DNA reads TGTGCCAGCAGCCAAGGAACAGGGATCGGAGGGAATGAGCAGTTCTTC. Amino acid sequence: CASSQGTGIGGNEQFF.

In this sample, this clonotype turned up many times. This chain uses TRBV11-2 with TRBJ2-7; D remains ambiguous. The CDR3 has 12 residues. The germline CDR1 and CDR2 sequences are SGHAT and FQNNGV. V lost 0 bases and J lost 5, with 5 bases in between. Written as DNA, the CDR3 is TGTGCCAGCAGCTTAGATACCCACGAGCAGTACGTC. Translated: CASSLDTHEQYV.

The rearrangement links TRBV6-1 to TRBJ2-5, with 9 bases that match TRBD2. Germline V lookup: CDR1 MNHNS, CDR2 SASEGT. The CDR3 is 15 amino acids. The J segment lost 5 bases and the V segment lost 1 base, leaving 5 bases of the junction unmatched. CDR3 DNA: TGTGCCAGCAGTGAAGAGGCGGGAGGGGCGGAGACCCAGTACTTC. This codes for CASSEEAGGAETQYF.

This clonotype showed up many times. V usage is TRBV10-3 and J usage is TRBJ2-1; D is unresolved. The CDR3 extends over 13 amino acids. Germline CDR1 reads ENHRY; CDR2 reads SYGVKD. The V and J ends lost 2 bases and 4 bases respectively, with 6 bases between them. The chain's CDR3 is CAISEDGYNEQFF. DNA for the CDR3: TGTGCCATCAGTGAGGACGGATACAATGAGCAGTTCTTC.

This clonotype has only a few counts. The chain employs TRBV11-2 and TRBJ2-2; 14 bases are a match to TRBD2. V gave up 4 bases and J gave up 6 bases; unmatched junction bases: 7. Germline V gene data show CDR1 as SGHAT and CDR2 as FQNNGV. CDR3 size: 17 residues. The CDR3 sequence is CASSSRTSGRLSGELFF. CDR3 in DNA: TGTGCCAGCAGCTCCCGGACTAGCGGGAGGTTGTCCGGGGAGCTGTTTTTT. Using reference TRBV11-2 and TRBJ2-2 for the parts outside the CDR3, the full variable domain is EAGVAQSPRYKIIEKRQSVAFWCNPISGHATLYWYQQILGQGPKLLIQFQNNGVVDDSQLPKDRFSAERLKGVDSTLKIQPAKLEDSAVYLCASSSRTSGRLSGELFFGEGSRLTVL.

The chain has TRBV27 and TRBJ1-2, with D unclear. This CDR3 has 16 residues. Germline V CDR1 and CDR2: MNHEY, SMNVEV (reference sequence). V lost 4 bases, J lost 7 bases, and 22 bases lay in between. The CDR3 spells CASSSKDPTRRVGYTF. As DNA, the CDR3 is TGTGCCAGCAGTTCCAAGGACCCTACCAGGAGGGTTGGCTACACCTTC.

This clonotype was counted at least ten times. This chain joins TRBV6-2 or TRBV6-3 and TRBJ2-1; D unresolved. The CDR3 spans 14 residues. Germline CDR1 MNHEY, CDR2 SVGEGT. V was cut by 6 bases and J by 4 bases, with 13 bases left in between. CDR3 DNA sequence: TGTGCCAGCAGCCACAGTGGGTGGTACAATGAGCAGTTCTTC. Amino acids: CASSHSGWYNEQFF.